This T cell receptor (beta chain) is from a study of blood T cell repertoires in COVID-19 (dated by TCRdb to the early 2020s). Broadly, across the study: The collaborator samples originated in the United States, Italy and Spain and spanned the acute and convalescent phases of COVID-19. Samples came from the ongoing ImmuneRACE study (first 160 participants) plus 1,254 subjects from 6 global collaborators. Nearly every sample came with metadata listing a de-identified subject ID, COVID-19 status, age in years and sex. HLA class I and class II types, where available, came from metadata supplied by the sample provider rather than from assay-based typing. The prospective study material was composed of cDNA or gDNA derived from T cells, B-cell-depleted T cells, or PBMCs. The repertoires were made available in a free public database intended to serve as a resource for research on the immune response to SARS-CoV-2. Deeply sampled blood TCRbeta repertoires from subjects exposed to, actively infected with, or recovered from COVID-19 were included in the dataset.

The immunoSEQ Assay, a bias-controlled multiplex PCR, was used to amplify TCRbeta CDR3 regions from genomic DNA. Per the authors' processing: Within the assay, amplification of reference gene primers was used to estimate how many nucleated cells each sample contained. Sequence reads were collapsed and filtered to measure the absolute abundance of every unique TCRbeta CDR3 rearrangement. For each sample, productive Simpson clonality was calculated by taking the square root of Simpson's diversity index across productive rearrangements. As stored in TCRdb, this immuneACCESS dataset retains in-frame rearrangements with V and J assigned. A fraction of the clones does not appear; measured against another copy, unresolved V genes explain less than half of the discrepancy, and the remainder lacks a known reason. V and J calls and clone size are as listed in that table; D and trimming were resolved from the DNA. For this sample there are 150,000 to 250,000 clones; about 80% appear just once. The top ten hold roughly 6.9% of the sample.

Findings and caveats that apply to the study as a whole: The amount of clinical and demographic metadata varied by source and participant and was provided uncurated.

Its CDR3 holds 15 amino acids, cysteine through phenylalanine. The retained sequence is limited to the CDR3, 45 bases, with the frame set at the first base. CDR1 LGHNA and CDR2 YNFKEQ are derived from the germline V gene. V loses 0 bases of germline sequence and J loses 8 bases, and the interval between the two ends is 16 bases. Enrolling through a virtual design, the prospective study's participants ranged in age from roughly 18 to 95 years and lived across some 23 United States geographic areas. Cohort assignment in the prospective study relied on participant-reported clinical history from a screening survey and a study questionnaire. Recovered participants in ImmuneRACE Cohort 3 were defined by two consecutive negative NP/OP PCR tests, clearance by a healthcare professional, or resolution of symptoms. In the prospective study, mobile phlebotomists collected whole blood, serum and a nasopharyngeal or oropharyngeal swab from each participant. Additional blood draws and questionnaires over an approximately two-month period could optionally be provided by prospective study participants. Before DNA extraction, blood samples from the prospective study were shipped at room temperature or frozen.

Concerning this clone itself: Its antigen target is currently unknown. Per-base quality was not reported, and no clone a single base away is much larger than it.

This TCR came from a man aged 40-49 years who had recovered from COVID-19. The chain links TRBV4-2 with TRBJ1-2; a weak D assignment points to TRBD1 (5 bases agree). The source material was PBMCs or T cells enriched from blood (not recorded which). The CDR3 region has the sequence CASSQDPGGFEGYTF. In nucleotides, the sequence is TGTGCCAGCAGCCAAGATCCGGGGGGGTTCGAGGGCTACACCTTC.